This TCR beta chain was identified in a study of radiation and T cells in renal cell carcinoma (dated by TCRdb to about 2020). For the study in its entirety: Samples came from a clinical trial, in which primary renal cell carcinomas received 15 Gy stereotactic body radiation therapy followed by nephrectomy 4 weeks later. A total of 4,016,671 unique CDR3 nucleotide sequences, encoding 2.7 million or so unique CDR3 amino acid sequences, were found across all 50 or so samples. A total of roughly 53 samples underwent TCR beta sequencing, made up of approximately 26 tumors and about 27 peripheral blood samples. What the research found in general, with its limitations: Top tumor clonotypes rose in blood from baseline to 2 weeks post-radiation, then contracted by 4 weeks, suggesting transient expansion of tumor-resident clones. Because pretreatment tumor biopsies were not available, the study could not determine whether clonotypes were already present within the tumor at baseline. The single-armed trial design could not address effects of radiation dose or scheduling on the TCR repertoire. Tracking of blood repertoire dynamics stopped at less than 5 weeks after treatment, with no follow-up past that point.

As for this clone: This receptor's antigen is unknown. Per-base qualities were not stored, and no clone one base away is much larger.

The sample's time point label, in plain terms: baseline pretreatment blood. The intended sense of this specimen's treatment or condition label: 15 Gy SBRT to primary tumor, nephrectomy 4 weeks later. To follow tumor-enriched clonotypes, peripheral blood was collected serially from radiation-treated patients at baseline and again at 2 weeks and 4 weeks after SBRT. Renal cell carcinoma with clear cell pathology was present in all patients. The QIAamp DNA Blood Mini Kit (Qiagen) was used to prepare genomic DNA for TCR sequencing. Samples were included in the analyses only if all quality control checks were passed. Trimming accounts for 1 base at V and 3 bases at J, while the number of junction bases matched to no gene is 7. For CDR1 and CDR2, the germline V gene lists SGHVS and FQNEAQ. Measured from the cysteine to the phenylalanine, the CDR3 is 16 residues long. The kept DNA is CDR3 alone, 48 bases in frame from the first base.

Following the manufacturer's recommendations, the immunoSEQ kit was used to generate TCR beta libraries from genomic DNA. Library preparation used a first multiplex PCR with proprietary primers, then a second PCR adding unique barcodes, with bead cleanups after each round. Each sample batch included a kit-provided positive control reaction and a negative control reaction. The final libraries were assessed on an Agilent 4200 TapeStation D1000 ScreenTape, pooled by volume, and quantified by qPCR. Sequencing was performed on an Illumina NextSeq500 using a MidOutput 150-cycle cartridge, with 156 Read1 cycles, 15 Index1 cycles, and the kit custom primers. The pooled library was loaded at roughly 0.92 pM with a roughly 22% PhiX control spike-in. The authors' analysis ran thus. The vendor-processed data were analyzed in R, and a clonotype was defined as all T cells that share the same CDR3 nucleotide sequence. For clone abundance analyses, frequencies were normalized to the 10,000 most abundant clones per sample. Public T cell clones, which averaged fewer than five per sample, were removed prior to analysis. Tumor-enriched clonotypes and baseline blood-enriched clonotypes were defined as those with an abundance difference of at least 32-fold between compartments. A beta-binomial differential abundance model was used to identify clonotypes that expanded or contracted between blood time points. Tumor-blood repertoire similarity was measured with the Baroni-Urbani and Buser coefficient, and group comparisons used two-tailed Wilcoxon tests in R. TCRdb carries this immuneACCESS record with in-frame sequences only. Its versions omit some clonotypes, under half of them owing to an unresolved V gene in the studies checked, with the rest unexplained. V and J calls and clone size come straight from that table; D and trimming were deduced from the DNA. For this sample there are about 91,000 clones; 82% appear just once. The ten largest account for roughly 6.8% of the sample.

This receptor was obtained from a man in his sixties with renal cell carcinoma. The sequenced sample was blood, obtained from a patient whose treatment included radiotherapy and nephrectomy. This receptor chain uses TRBV7-8 and TRBJ2-5; 8 of the junction bases match TRBD2. The bases read TGTGCCAGCAGCTTAGTGTGGCCAGCGGGAGAAGAGACCCAGTACTTC. This translates into CASSLVWPAGEETQYF.